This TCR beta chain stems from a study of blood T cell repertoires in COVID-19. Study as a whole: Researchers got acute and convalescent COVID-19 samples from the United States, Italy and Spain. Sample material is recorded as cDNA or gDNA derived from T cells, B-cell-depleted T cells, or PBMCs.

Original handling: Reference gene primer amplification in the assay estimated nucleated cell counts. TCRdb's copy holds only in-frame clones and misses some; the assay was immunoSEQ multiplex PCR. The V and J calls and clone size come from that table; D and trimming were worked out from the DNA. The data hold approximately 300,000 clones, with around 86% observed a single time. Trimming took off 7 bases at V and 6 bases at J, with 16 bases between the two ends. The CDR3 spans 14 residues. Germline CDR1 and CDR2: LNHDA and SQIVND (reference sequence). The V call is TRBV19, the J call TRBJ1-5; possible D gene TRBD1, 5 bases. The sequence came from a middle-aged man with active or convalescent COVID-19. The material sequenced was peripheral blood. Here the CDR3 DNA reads TGTGCCAGTATGAGGTGGGGGGGAAGTCAGCCCCAGCATTTT. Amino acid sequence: CASMRWGGSQPQHF.